This T cell receptor beta chain was recorded in a study of blood T cell repertoires in COVID-19. For the study at large: Sources were T cells, B-cell-depleted T cells, or PBMCs; the material itself was cDNA or gDNA.

Clones were read by immunoSEQ multiplex PCR, and TCRdb kept only the in-frame ones, dropping some. Of hundreds of thousands of clones in the sample, over 75% were seen once. This clone was detected once. The CDR3 runs 15 residues. The trim removed 6 bases at V and 0 bases at J, leaving 7 bases unmatched. Germline-derived CDR1 and CDR2 are MNHEY and SVGAGI. Sequencing was carried out using PBMCs or T cells enriched from blood (not recorded which). This chain uses TRBV6-5 with TRBJ2-7; the match to TRBD1 covers 8 bases. The sequence came from a man between 18 and 35 years old who had recovered from COVID-19. CDR3 in DNA: TGTGCCAGCAGGCCCATACAGGGGGGCTCCTACGAGCAGTACTTC. Its translation is CASRPIQGGSYEQYF.